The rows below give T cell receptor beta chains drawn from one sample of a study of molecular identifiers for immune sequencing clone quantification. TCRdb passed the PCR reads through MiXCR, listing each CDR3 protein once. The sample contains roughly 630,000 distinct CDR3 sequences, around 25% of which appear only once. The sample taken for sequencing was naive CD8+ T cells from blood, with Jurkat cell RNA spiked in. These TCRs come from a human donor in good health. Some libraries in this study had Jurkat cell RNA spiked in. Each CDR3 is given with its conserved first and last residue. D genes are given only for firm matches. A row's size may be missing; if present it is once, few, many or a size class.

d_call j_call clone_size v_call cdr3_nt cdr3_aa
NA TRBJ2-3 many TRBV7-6 TGTGCCAGCCATCCTTTGGAGGCACTGTCCACAGATACGCAGTATTTT CASHPLEALSTDTQYF
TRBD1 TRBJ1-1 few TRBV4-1 TGCGCCAGCAGCCAAGGACAGGCAGGGGGGACTGAAGCTTTCTTT CASSQGQAGGTEAFF
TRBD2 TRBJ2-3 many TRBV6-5 TGTGCCAGCAGTTACTATACTAGCGGAAACAGCCCAGATACGCAGTATTTT CASSYYTSGNSPDTQYF
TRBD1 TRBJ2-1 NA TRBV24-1 TGTGCCACCAGTGTCGACAGGGGCAACAATGAGCAGTTCTTC CATSVDRGNNEQFF
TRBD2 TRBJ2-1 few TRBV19 TGTGCCAGTAGTATCAAGATAGCGGGAGTCAATGAGCAGTTCTTC CASSIKIAGVNEQFF
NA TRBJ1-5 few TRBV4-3 TGCGCCAGCAGCCAGGGGGTAGCGAGCAATCAGCCCCAGCATTTT CASSQGVASNQPQHF
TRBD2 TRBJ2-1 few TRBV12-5 TGTGCTAGTGGTTTGTCTGGCGGGGGTTACAATGAGCAGTTCTTC CASGLSGGGYNEQFF
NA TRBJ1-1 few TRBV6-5 TGTGCCAGCAGTTACCCGACGGGGAACACTGAAGCTTTCTTT CASSYPTGNTEAFF
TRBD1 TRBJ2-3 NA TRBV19 TGTGCCTGTAGTATCGGACAGGGTTTCACAGATACGCAGTATTTT CACSIGQGFTDTQYF
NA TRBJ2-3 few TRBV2 TGTGCCAGCAGAACGTCAGAAGGGCTGAGCACAGATACGCAGTATTTT CASRTSEGLSTDTQYF
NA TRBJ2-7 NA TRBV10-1 TGCGCCAGCAGACGTGAGTGGGGCCCGAAAGATCCATACGAGCAGTACTTC CASRREWGPKDPYEQYF
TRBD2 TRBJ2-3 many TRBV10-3 TGTGCCACGAGCGGGGGGGGGCCCGCAGATACGCAGTATTTT CATSGGGPADTQYF
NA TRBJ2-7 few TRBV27 TGTGCCAGCAGTTTTGGGCCAAGCGGCTACGAGCAGTACTTC CASSFGPSGYEQYF
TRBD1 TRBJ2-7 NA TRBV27 TGTGCCAGCAGCCCATCGCGACGGGACAGGGCCTACGAGCAGTACTTC CASSPSRRDRAYEQYF
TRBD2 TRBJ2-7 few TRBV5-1 TGCGCCAGCAGTGAGATTAGCGGGAGATATGACGAGCAGTACTTC CASSEISGRYDEQYF
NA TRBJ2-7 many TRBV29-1 TGCAGCGGACGAAGCCCCGGCGGGGAGTACTTC CSGRSPGGEYF
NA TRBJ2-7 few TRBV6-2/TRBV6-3 TGTGCCAGCAGGGACGGGGACTACGAGCAGTACTTC CASRDGDYEQYF
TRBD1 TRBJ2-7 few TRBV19 TGTGCCAGTAGTGTCGGGACAGGGGATTTCGAGCAGTACTTC CASSVGTGDFEQYF
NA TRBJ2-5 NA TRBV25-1 TGTGCCAGCAGTACCTCCCACCAGGGTAGGGAGACCCAGTACTTC CASSTSHQGRETQYF
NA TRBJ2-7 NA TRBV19 TGTGCCGGTAGTACCCCGGACAGTTCCTACGAGCAGTACTTC CAGSTPDSSYEQYF
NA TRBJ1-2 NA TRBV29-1 TGCAGCGACCAGGACAGCTATGGCTACACCTTC CSDQDSYGYTF
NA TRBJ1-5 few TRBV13 TGTGCCAGCAGCCACCGGGAGGGGGTCAATCAGCCCCAGCATTTT CASSHREGVNQPQHF
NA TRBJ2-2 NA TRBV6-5 TGTGCCAGCAGTGAGGGTTTTAGATCCGGGGAGCTGTTTTTT CASSEGFRSGELFF
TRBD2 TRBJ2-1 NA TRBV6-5 TGTGCCAGCAGTTATGGGGCGGGAGGGCCATTAAACAATGAGCAGTTCTTC CASSYGAGGPLNNEQFF
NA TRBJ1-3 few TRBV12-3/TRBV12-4 TGTGCCAGCAGTTTACTGATCTCTGGAAACACCATATATTTT CASSLLISGNTIYF
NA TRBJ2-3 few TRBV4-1 TGCGCCAGCAGCCAAGAAGCACGAGGGGCTAGCACAGATACGCAGTATTTT CASSQEARGASTDTQYF